These 10 T cell receptor beta chains were sequenced from one sample in a study of naive and memory T cell subsets. Both TRBC1 and TRBC2 were covered by a beta constant-region primer of two equimolar oligonucleotides. Ligated cDNA was amplified by four rounds of PCR with nested alpha and beta constant-region primers and SP2. MiXCR, run by TCRdb on the UMI-ligation and nested PCR reads, gives a single entry per CDR3 protein. Of approximately 80,000 distinct CDR3 sequences in the sample, over 9% were seen once. Material for sequencing was naive CD8+ T cells from blood. The origin of the receptors is a human donor in good health.

The chain uses TRBV11-3 and TRBJ2-7; D assignment may be TRBD1 or TRBD2 (5 bases each). This CDR3 spans 14 amino acids. From germline, CDR1 is SGHNT and CDR2 YENEEA. Trimming took off 0 bases at V and 1 base at J, with 7 bases between the two ends. The CDR3 coding sequence is TGTGCCAGCAGCTTAGAGGGGGAGTCCTACGAGCAGTACTTC. Protein product: CASSLEGESYEQYF.

This clonotype was observed many times. The V and J genes are TRBV20-1 and TRBJ2-7; TRBD1 aligns across 8 bases. The V gene's germline CDR1 is DFQATT and CDR2 SNEGSKA (reference sequence). After removal of 5 bases from V and 3 bases from J, the junction contained 6 bases not matched to a gene. This CDR3 region has 13 residues. CDR3 loop: CSAADREDYEQYF. CDR3 coding DNA: TGCAGTGCTGCGGACAGGGAGGACTACGAGCAGTACTTC.

V and J are TRBV27 and TRBJ1-1, with a weak D call TRBD1 (6 bases). Trimming shortened V by 2 bases and J by 1 base, and 11 bases separated the two germline ends. Germline-derived CDR1 and CDR2 are MNHEY and SMNVEV (reference sequence). The CDR3 has 15 residues. The CDR3 sequence: CASSLGWGPNTEAFF. CDR3 coding DNA: TGTGCCAGCAGTTTAGGGTGGGGGCCGAACACTGAAGCTTTCTTT.

This clonotype was seen at least ten times. J is TRBJ2-7 and V is TRBV20-1, with D possibly being TRBD1 (6 bases). Trimming took 2 bases from V and 1 from J, leaving 6 bases between them. This CDR3 is built from 12 residues. Germline CDR1 reads DFQATT; CDR2 reads SNEGSKA (reference sequence). The CDR3 coding sequence is TGCAGTGCTAGAACAGGGTCCTACGAGCAGTACTTC. Protein: CSARTGSYEQYF.

This clonotype was observed a handful of times. The chain recombines TRBV12-3 or TRBV12-4 with TRBJ2-1; 8 bases line up with TRBD2. This CDR3 region has 17 residues. The V gene end was trimmed by 6 bases and the J gene end by 3 bases; junction bases not matched to a gene: 13. The DNA for the CDR3 is TGTGCCAGCAGATGGAATGAGCGGGAGAGGGGCTACAATGAGCAGTTCTTC. Residues: CASRWNERERGYNEQFF.

This chain connects TRBV10-3 to TRBJ1-5; TRBD1 matches 8 bases. This CDR3 is built from 14 residues. Germline CDR1 ENHRY, CDR2 SYGVKD. The J segment lost 6 bases and the V segment lost 10 bases, leaving 11 bases of the junction unmatched. The CDR3 loop reads CATEDRDEGQPQHF. The DNA of the CDR3 is TGTGCCACCGAGGACAGGGATGAGGGTCAGCCCCAGCATTTT.

This clonotype showed up many times. The chain couples TRBV12-3 or TRBV12-4 to TRBJ1-2, with unresolved D. This CDR3 comprises 13 residues. The ends were cut back, 1 base at V and 3 bases at J, with 6 bases in the middle. For the CDR3, the DNA is TGTGCCAGCAGTTTAGGTCCTGACTATGGCTACACCTTC. This sequence encodes CASSLGPDYGYTF.

This clonotype has at least ten counts. This chain uses TRBV29-1 with TRBJ1-5, with 7 bases identical to TRBD1. The trim removed 6 bases at V and 2 bases at J, leaving 7 bases unmatched. The germline CDR1 and CDR2 sequences are SQVTM and ANQGSEA. CDR3 size: 14 residues. The DNA of the CDR3 is TGCAGCGTCGTGACAGGGATGCGCAATCAGCCCCAGCATTTT. This codes for CSVVTGMRNQPQHF. Full variable domain (missing parts from reference TRBV29-1 and TRBJ1-5): SAVISQKPSRDICQRGTSLTIQCQVDSQVTMMFWYRQQPGQSLTLIATANQGSEATYESGFVIDKFPISRPNLTFSTLTVSNMSPEDSSIYLCSVVTGMRNQPQHFGDGTRLSIL.

This clonotype was seen only a few times. The rearrangement uses TRBV12-3 or TRBV12-4 and TRBJ2-7; D may be TRBD1 (6 bases). V lost 5 bases and J lost 2, with 10 bases in between. The CDR3 is 13 amino acids. As DNA, the CDR3 is TGTGCCAGCAGTCCAGGGACACCCTACGAGCAGTACTTC. It translates to CASSPGTPYEQYF.

V and J are TRBV20-1 and TRBJ2-1; D unclear. The germline V gene encodes CDR1 DFQATT and CDR2 SNEGSKA (reference sequence). There are 13 residues in the CDR3. V lost 5 bases, J lost 1 base, and 9 bases lay in between. The CDR3 here is CSASRISYNEQFF. In DNA, the CDR3 is TGCAGTGCTTCCCGGATTTCCTACAATGAGCAGTTCTTC.